One sample yielded the 20 T cell receptor beta chains listed below, sequenced in a study of TIL therapy for anti-PD-1-resistant metastatic lung cancer. Sequencing used immunoSEQ v3. Method: immunoSEQ multiplex PCR; TCRdb's copy keeps in-frame clones and lacks some. This sample has 50,000 to 70,000 clones, with around 63% found just once. The time point is: pre-treatment sample, taken before nivolumab and TIL therapy. The sequenced sample was blood, obtained at baseline. The receptors come from a person between 25 and 80 years old with non-small cell lung cancer.

V and J are TRBV28 and TRBJ2-5; the D is unclear. CDR1 is MDHEN and CDR2 is SYDVKM in the germline V gene. The CDR3 has 14 residues. V shed 5 bases and J shed 1 base, with 11 bases lying between them. CDR3 residues: CASSRQELQETQYF. The CDR3 nucleotides are TGTGCCAGCAGTAGGCAGGAGCTCCAAGAGACCCAGTACTTC.

The chain combines TRBV10-3 with TRBJ2-3; TRBD1 might be the D (6 bases). Trimming stripped 0 bases from V and 6 bases from J, with 13 bases between. This CDR3 has 15 residues. Germline lookup yields CDR1 ENHRY and CDR2 SYGVKD. In DNA form, the CDR3 reads TGTGCCATCAGTGAGTCGGGGCAGGGGCGGGATACGCAGTATTTT. It yields the protein CAISESGQGRDTQYF.

The rearrangement joins TRBV5-6 to TRBJ1-4; D is unclear. Trimming removed 0 bases at V and 3 bases at J, with 6 bases between. The CDR3 runs to 14 residues. Looked up from germline, CDR1 is SGHDT and CDR2 is YYEEEE. The CDR3 DNA reads TGTGCCAGCAGCTTGGTGTCGGCTAATGAAAAACTGTTTTTT. It yields the protein CASSLVSANEKLFF.

This clone was seen a handful of times. V is TRBV18 and J is TRBJ1-2; D is undetermined. Germline CDR1 KGHSH, CDR2 LQKENI. CDR3 length: 14 residues. Trimming stripped 0 bases from V and 3 bases from J, with 8 bases between. This CDR3 reads CASSPPSVYYGYTF. CDR3 coding DNA: TGTGCCAGCTCACCACCTTCAGTATACTATGGCTACACCTTC.

This clone is categorized as medium-sized. This chain uses TRBV19 with TRBJ2-7; D unresolved. V was trimmed by 3 bases and J by 5 bases, leaving 11 bases between them. Per germline, CDR1 LNHDA and CDR2 SQIVND (reference sequence). The CDR3 sequence is 13 residues long. CDR3: CASSIVSAHEQYF. In nucleotides, the CDR3 is TGTGCCAGTAGTATTGTTTCGGCTCACGAGCAGTACTTC. The entire variable domain, with the rest obtained from reference TRBV19 and TRBJ2-7, is as follows: DGGITQSPKYLFRKEGQNVTLSCEQNLNHDAMYWYRQDPGQGLRLIYYSQIVNDFQKGDIAEGYSVSREKKESFPLTVTSAQKNPTAFYLCASSIVSAHEQYFGPGTRLTVT.

V and J are TRBV5-1 and TRBJ1-5, with D possibly being TRBD1 (5 bases). The ends were cut back, 2 bases at V and 7 bases at J, with 19 bases in the middle. The germline gives CDR1 SGHRS, CDR2 YFSETQ. The CDR3 consists of 16 residues. CDR3 sequence: CASSLSPTGGGQPQHF. DNA for the CDR3: TGCGCCAGCAGCTTATCACCAACAGGAGGAGGACAGCCCCAGCATTTT.

V and J are TRBV21-1 and TRBJ2-1; the table's D call, TRBD1, has no DNA check behind it. TRBV21-1 counts as a pseudogene. The CDR3 consists of 17 residues. The CDR3 region is CASSKSPTGGLYNEQFF. In DNA, the CDR3 is TGTGCCAGCAGCAAATCCCCGACAGGGGGCTTATACAATGAGCAGTTCTTC.

This rearrangement joins TRBV28 to TRBJ2-7; TRBD2 is a possible D gene (6 bases). CDR3 length equals 15 residues. V was shortened by 5 bases and J by 2 bases, with 16 bases between the two germline ends. Germline loops: CDR1 MDHEN, CDR2 SYDVKM. The CDR3 nucleotides are TGTGCCAGCAGTCCACAGGTGGGGGAGGCCTACGAGCAGTACTTC. This sequence encodes CASSPQVGEAYEQYF. Based on the CDR3 plus reference TRBV28 and TRBJ2-7, the full variable domain is DVKVTQSSRYLVKRTGEKVFLECVQDMDHENMFWYRQDPGLGLRLIYFSYDVKMKEKGDIPEGYSVSREKKERFSLILESASTNQTSMYLCASSPQVGEAYEQYFGPGTRLTVT.

J is TRBJ2-2 and V is TRBV7-9; no firm D call. Trimming removed 5 bases at V and 9 bases at J, with 19 bases between. CDR1 and CDR2 from the germline V gene are SEHNR and FQNEAQ (reference sequence). This CDR3 has 15 amino acids. The chain's CDR3 is CASSDTTSRLRELFF. As DNA, the CDR3 is TGTGCCAGCAGCGACACTACGTCGAGGCTTCGGGAGCTGTTTTTT. Combining the CDR3 with reference TRBV7-9 and TRBJ2-2 gives the whole variable domain DTGVSQNPRHKITKRGQNVTFRCDPISEHNRLYWYRQTLGQGPEFLTYFQNEAQLEKSRLLSDRFSAERPKGSFSTLEIQRTEQGDSAMYLCASSDTTSRLRELFFGEGSRLTVL.

The V and J genes are TRBV5-1 and TRBJ2-1; D is undetermined. The CDR3 is 16 residues long. CDR1 SGHRS and CDR2 YFSETQ come from the germline V gene. V gave up 4 bases and J gave up 2 bases, with 16 bases separating them. The CDR3 loop is CASSPTVSPTYNEQFF. The DNA of the CDR3 is TGCGCCAGCAGCCCGACGGTCTCCCCTACCTACAATGAGCAGTTCTTC.

This clone was detected a few times. The CDR3 is CASSLEGGTEAFF. As DNA, the CDR3 is TGTGCCAGCAGCTTAGAGGGCGGGACTGAAGCTTTCTTT. This chain connects TRBV7-9 to TRBJ1-1; the D is unclear. V was cut by 1 base and J by 5 bases, with 8 bases left in between. The CDR3 is made up of 13 amino acids. CDR1 SEHNR and CDR2 FQNEAQ come from the germline V gene (reference sequence).

The genes are TRBV7-8 and TRBJ2-7, with 8 bases identical to TRBD2. The length of the CDR3 is 15 residues. Germline V gives CDR1 SGHVS, CDR2 FQNEAQ. The V segment lost 5 bases and the J segment 2 bases; nucleotides outside the gene matches: 8. The CDR3 is CASSPFSGNAYEQYF. Written as DNA, the CDR3 is TGTGCCAGCAGCCCATTTAGCGGGAACGCCTACGAGCAGTACTTC.

J is TRBJ2-5 and V is TRBV7-9; D gene ambiguous. Trimming cost V 5 bases and J 2 bases, with 9 bases left between them. There are 13 residues in the CDR3. From germline, CDR1 is SEHNR and CDR2 FQNEAQ (reference sequence). CDR3 residues: CASSRDPQETQYF. CDR3 DNA sequence: TGTGCCAGCAGCCGAGACCCACAAGAGACCCAGTACTTC.

This clone was detected a few times. The chain combines TRBV23-1 with TRBJ1-6; 10 nucleotides match TRBD1. TRBV23-1 is an ORF; its function is uncertain. The CDR3 has 17 residues. Germline trimming cut 0 bases from V and 10 bases from J; bases unmatched to any gene: 9. Here the CDR3 DNA reads TGCGCCAGCAGTCAATCATGGGACAGGGGAGATAGATCACCCCTCCACTTT. Amino acid sequence: CASSQSWDRGDRSPLHF.

The chain carries TRBV4-2 and TRBJ2-7; D gene uncertain. The CDR3 is made up of 14 amino acids. V dropped 0 bases and J dropped 12 bases, with 18 bases sitting between them. Germline-derived CDR1 and CDR2 are LGHNA and YNFKEQ. The CDR3 region has the DNA TGTGCCAGCAGCCAAGATTTGAGAAGCCCCTTTCGGTACTTC. It yields the protein CASSQDLRSPFRYF.

This clone was detected many times. The chain has TRBV7-9 and TRBJ2-1; D gene uncertain. The CDR3 spans 11 residues. With 1 base removed from V and 9 bases from J, the gap between germline ends came to 4 bases. Germline loops: CDR1 SEHNR, CDR2 FQNEAQ (reference sequence). The CDR3 DNA reads as TGTGCCAGCAGCTTAGTAGGTGAGCAGTTCTTC. It is translated as CASSLVGEQFF.

The rearrangement joins TRBV30 to TRBJ2-2, with D perhaps TRBD1 or TRBD2 (6 bases each). Trimming removed 4 bases from V and 4 bases from J, with 16 bases in between. Germline V lookup: CDR1 GTSNPN, CDR2 SVGIG (reference sequence). This CDR3 contains 15 residues. The CDR3 is CAWKKGGLTTGELFF. The DNA of the CDR3 is TGTGCCTGGAAAAAGGGGGGATTGACCACCGGGGAGCTGTTTTTT.

V usage is TRBV9 and J usage is TRBJ2-5; TRBD2 might be the D (6 bases). Germline V gives CDR1 SGDLS, CDR2 YYNGEE. CDR3 length equals 14 residues. The ends were cut back, 4 bases at V and 4 bases at J, with 14 bases in the middle. CDR3 loop: CASSPTPGGETQYF. CDR3 nucleotide sequence: TGTGCCAGCAGCCCAACACCCGGGGGAGAGACCCAGTACTTC.

The CDR3 protein is CASSFERGPYNEQFF. Here the CDR3 DNA reads TGTGCCAGTAGTTTCGAGCGGGGGCCCTACAATGAGCAGTTCTTC. This chain links TRBV19 with TRBJ2-1, with 8 bases identical to TRBD2. The germline V gene has CDR1 LNHDA and CDR2 SQIVND (reference sequence). V shed 5 bases and J 2 bases; nucleotides not matched to a gene: 5. CDR3 length: 15 amino acids.

The chain couples TRBV9 to TRBJ2-5, with 7 bases that match TRBD2. The CDR3 consists of 14 residues. Germline loops: CDR1 SGDLS, CDR2 YYNGEE. Trimming at V came to 1 base and at J to 5 bases, leaving 5 bases not matched to a gene. DNA of the CDR3: TGTGCCAGCAGCGTACGGGGGGTCCGGGAGACCCAGTACTTC. Encoded protein: CASSVRGVRETQYF.